Given below is one T cell receptor beta chain in context. As yet, its antigen is unknown. This sample was taken from a study of graft-versus-host responses after intestinal transplantation. The CDR3 contains 17 residues. Trimming pared 0 bases from V and 0 bases from J, leaving 16 bases between. Germline lookup yields CDR1 SGHRS and CDR2 YFSETQ. Measured with immunoSEQ multiplex PCR; TCRdb has only the in-frame clones, and not every one. The table includes approximately 33,000 clones, roughly 80% detected once. This chain uses TRBV5-1 with TRBJ2-7, with D maybe TRBD2 (6 bases). The sequence derives from a human donor who received an intestinal transplant. Source: unstimulated CD8+ T cells sorted from spleen or lymph node cells, taken before intestinal transplant. CDR3 bases: TGCGCCAGCAGCTTGGATTTGGTCCGGGAGTTCTCCTACGAGCAGTACTTC. Amino acids: CASSLDLVREFSYEQYF.